The 12 T cell receptor beta chains reported below all come from one sample, sequenced in a study of beta chain features in type 1 diabetes. Expressed TCRB transcripts got sequenced, as all isolated RNA was reverse transcribed. Sequencing was performed with immunoSEQ multiplex PCR; in TCRdb, only in-frame clones are kept and a portion is missing. The sample shows about 140,000 clones, less than 9% of them seen only once. Material for sequencing was central memory CD4+ T cells from blood. Receptors were obtained from a woman under 40 in good health.

This clone was seen only a few times. The V call is TRBV28, the J call TRBJ1-3; TRBD1 matches at 7 bases. Germline CDR1 and CDR2: MDHEN and SYDVKM. Trimming at V came to 9 bases and at J to 1 base, leaving 6 bases not matched to a gene. The CDR3 runs to 14 residues. The CDR3 DNA reads as TGTGCCAGTCGGGACAGAGTTTCTGGAAACACCATATATTTT. It yields the protein CASRDRVSGNTIYF. Variable domain in full (rest from reference TRBV28 and TRBJ1-3): DVKVTQSSRYLVKRTGEKVFLECVQDMDHENMFWYRQDPGLGLRLIYFSYDVKMKEKGDIPEGYSVSREKKERFSLILESASTNQTSMYLCASRDRVSGNTIYFGEGSWLTVV.

The CDR3 DNA is TGTGCCAGCAGCTTAGGAGGGCACAATCAGCCCCAGCATTTT. This encodes CASSLGGHNQPQHF. The chain carries TRBV7-6 and TRBJ1-5; D not resolved. The V gene lost 1 base and the J gene lost 3 bases, with 7 bases spanning the gap. In germline, CDR1 is SGHVS, CDR2 FNYEAQ. The CDR3 is made up of 14 amino acids. Full variable domain (outside the CDR3, taken from reference TRBV7-6 and TRBJ1-5): GAGVSQSPRYKVTKRGQDVALRCDPISGHVSLYWYRQALGQGPEFLTYFNYEAQQDKSGLPNDRFSAERPEGSISTLTIQRTEQRDSAMYRCASSLGGHNQPQHFGDGTRLSIL.

The rearrangement links TRBV7-2 to TRBJ2-7; 13 bases are a match to TRBD2. The CDR3 consists of 17 residues. Trimming cost V 1 base and J 5 bases; bases outside gene matches: 8. Per the germline V gene, CDR1 is SGHTA and CDR2 is FQGNSA. This CDR3 reads CASSLELAGGPRNEQYF. The CDR3 DNA sequence: TGTGCCAGCAGCTTAGAACTAGCGGGAGGGCCGAGGAACGAGCAGTACTTC.

This clone was detected ten times or more. V and J are TRBV18 and TRBJ2-5; tentatively, D is TRBD1 (6 bases). In germline, CDR1 is KGHSH, CDR2 LQKENI. Between the trimmed V and J ends, which lost 4 bases and 1 base, there was a span of 10 bases. The CDR3 is 14 amino acids. The CDR3 here is CASSRARGQETQYF. The DNA for the CDR3 is TGTGCCAGCTCACGCGCCAGGGGCCAAGAGACCCAGTACTTC.

J is TRBJ2-3 and V is TRBV7-3; D perhaps matches TRBD1 (5 bases). The CDR3 runs to 13 residues. The V end was cut by 3 bases, the J end by 6 bases, with 10 bases between. The germline V gene encodes CDR1 SGHTA and CDR2 FQGTGA. The CDR3 region is CASSLPKGDTQYF. CDR3 DNA: TGTGCCAGCAGCTTGCCCAAGGGGGATACGCAGTATTTT.

The V call is TRBV18, the J call TRBJ2-5; the D is unclear. Germline values: CDR1 KGHSH, CDR2 LQKENI. V was pared by 6 bases and J by 3 bases, with 5 bases between. This CDR3 region has 11 residues. The CDR3 loop is CASSQKETQYF. The CDR3 coding sequence is TGTGCCAGCTCCCAAAAAGAGACCCAGTACTTC.

The CDR3 DNA is TGTGCCAGCAGCTTAGGGACTAGCGAAGGAGAGACCCAGTACTTC. Its translation: CASSLGTSEGETQYF. J is TRBJ2-5 and V is TRBV4-2; 10 bases are a match to TRBD2. Germline loops: CDR1 LGHNA, CDR2 YNFKEQ. J lost 4 bases, V lost 5 bases, and 7 bases had no gene match. The CDR3 is 15 residues long.

This clone showed up just a few times. The chain employs TRBV6-1 and TRBJ2-1; D gene ambiguous. Germline V gene lookup returns CDR1 MNHNS and CDR2 SASEGT. V was trimmed by 2 bases and J by 9 bases, leaving 11 bases between them. This CDR3 is 13 amino acids long. CDR3 sequence reads: CASSETGSGEQFF. The DNA of the CDR3 is TGTGCCAGCAGTGAAACCGGGTCGGGTGAGCAGTTCTTC.

This clone was seen a few times. The chain employs TRBV7-3 and TRBJ2-5; 7 nucleotides align to TRBD1. V lost 4 bases to trimming and J lost 2 bases; unmatched junction nucleotides: 7. Germline V gene sequence: CDR1 SGHTA, CDR2 FQGTGA. The CDR3 has 15 residues. The DNA for the CDR3 is TGTGCCAGCAGCTCCTCCGGGACAGCTCAAGAGACCCAGTACTTC. Residues: CASSSSGTAQETQYF.

The table lists this clone with a few counts. The rearrangement links TRBV5-1 to TRBJ2-1; TRBD2 is a possible D gene (5 bases). Germline CDR1 SGHRS, CDR2 YFSETQ. V gave up 5 bases and J gave up 2 bases, with 14 bases separating them. The CDR3 contains 15 residues. The CDR3 coding sequence is TGCGCCAGCAGACCGCTAGCTAATACCTACAATGAGCAGTTCTTC. Translating it yields CASRPLANTYNEQFF.

V and J are TRBV28 and TRBJ2-2, with D perhaps TRBD2 (5 bases). This CDR3 is 16 amino acids long. In germline, CDR1 is MDHEN, CDR2 SYDVKM. V dropped 5 bases and J dropped 6 bases, with 19 bases sitting between them. The CDR3: CASSENSEGHSGELFF. The DNA for the CDR3 is TGTGCCAGCAGTGAAAATAGCGAGGGCCATTCCGGGGAGCTGTTTTTT.

The chain has TRBV9 and TRBJ1-4; no firm D call. From germline, CDR1 is SGDLS and CDR2 YYNGEE. Trimming left V 0 bases short and J 8 bases short, with 14 bases between. This CDR3 is built from 15 residues. CDR3 bases: TGTGCCAGCAGCGTAGCATACGGGAGATCGGAAAAACTGTTTTTT. Translated, it gives CASSVAYGRSEKLFF.